This paragraph reports one TCR beta chain. Its target is not known. PCR employed 60 Vbeta and 13 Jbeta primers. Here immunoSEQ multiplex PCR was the method, and the copy in TCRdb shows in-frame clones only, minus some. The table has approximately 120,000 clones, around 80% seen once. These data are taken from a study of cytomegalovirus exposure and HLA in healthy donors. Study conclusions and caveats: Segments of the TCR beta V type were, in most cases, productive about 87% or about 30% of the time in an earlier analysis. Rare sequences made up most TCRs, while some public TCRs were found in many donors.

CDR1 is KGHSH, CDR2 LQKENI, per germline. The V gene end was trimmed by 4 bases and the J gene end by 7 bases; junction bases not matched to a gene: 3. The CDR3 runs to 14 residues. This receptor was identified in a man aged 25-45 years in good health and CMV-seropositive. The sample comprised PBMCs. The chain employs TRBV18 and TRBJ2-1; 11 bases match TRBD2. CDR3 sequence reads: CASSLGLAENEQFF. As DNA, the CDR3 is TGTGCCAGCTCACTGGGACTAGCGGAGAATGAGCAGTTCTTC.